These 9 T cell receptor beta chains were sequenced from one sample in a study of OX40 agonist ivuxolimab in advanced cancers. Sequenced by immunoSEQ multiplex PCR; TCRdb stores in-frame clones only, minus some. This sample has about 76,000 clones, with roughly 90% found just once. This sample comprised CD4+ or CD8+ T cells sorted from blood, obtained in a trial of the OX40 agonist ivuxolimab. Every receptor here comes from an adult with an advanced solid tumor such as melanoma, head and neck, liver or kidney cancer.

The V and J genes are TRBV27 and TRBJ2-7; D remains unclear. The ends were cut back, 5 bases at V and 2 bases at J, with 10 bases in the middle. This CDR3 region has 13 residues. Germline lookup yields CDR1 MNHEY and CDR2 SMNVEV (reference sequence). The CDR3 reads CASSRTRTYEQYF. DNA for the CDR3: TGTGCCAGCAGTCGTACCCGGACCTACGAGCAGTACTTC.

In this sample, this clone turned up a few times. J is TRBJ2-1 and V is TRBV30, with 10 bases that match TRBD2. Germline V gene lookup returns CDR1 GTSNPN and CDR2 SVGIG (reference sequence). The CDR3 extends over 20 amino acids. V dropped 0 bases and J dropped 1; count of bases not matched to a gene: 15. As DNA, the CDR3 is TGTGCCTGGAGTGTACTCGCTAGCGGGGGCCGACGATTTTCCTACAATGAGCAGTTCTTC. The encoded protein is CAWSVLASGGRRFSYNEQFF.

This chain joins TRBV21-1 and TRBJ2-3; no check of the table's D call, TRBD2, against the DNA was made. TRBV21-1 is assigned pseudogene status. There are 16 residues in the CDR3. The DNA of the CDR3 is TGTGCCAGCAGCAAAGGTTTAGCGGGAGATACAGATACGCAGTATTTT. As protein: CASSKGLAGDTDTQYF.

V gene TRBV29-1 combines with J gene TRBJ2-2; 7 positions match TRBD1. The V gene's germline CDR1 is SQVTM and CDR2 ANQGSEA. The trim removed 4 bases at V and 2 bases at J, leaving 10 bases unmatched. This CDR3 contains 16 residues. CDR3 amino acids: CSVVLGTAINTGELFF. In DNA form, the CDR3 reads TGCAGCGTTGTCCTCGGGACAGCCATAAACACCGGGGAGCTGTTTTTT.

In this sample, this clone turned up a few times. The chain links TRBV27 to TRBJ2-7, with 9 positions matching TRBD1. Germline assignment: CDR1 MNHEY and CDR2 SMNVEV (reference sequence). Germline trimming cut 8 bases from V and 2 bases from J; bases unmatched to any gene: 7. The CDR3 sequence is 14 residues long. This chain's CDR3 is CASGRDRATYEQYF. The CDR3 DNA is TGTGCCAGCGGGAGGGACAGGGCGACCTACGAGCAGTACTTC.

The chain employs TRBV25-1 and TRBJ2-3, with TRBD2 matching over 10 bases. Trimming at V came to 5 bases and at J to 4 bases, leaving 9 bases not matched to a gene. Germline CDR1 reads MGHDK; CDR2 reads SYGVNS. The CDR3 has 16 amino acids. CDR3 loop: CASSKGLAGAADTQYF. DNA of the CDR3: TGTGCCAGCAGTAAAGGTCTAGCGGGAGCCGCAGATACGCAGTATTTT.

The CDR3 DNA sequence: TGTGCCAGCAGCTTTAGTGGAACTAATGAAAAACTGTTTTTT. It encodes CASSFSGTNEKLFF. V and J are TRBV5-4 and TRBJ1-4; D gene unclear. Germline V gene sequence: CDR1 SGHNT, CDR2 YYREEE (reference sequence). This CDR3 has 14 residues. The V end lost 2 bases, the J end lost 1 base, and 6 bases lay between the germline ends.

This chain joins TRBV18 and TRBJ2-7, with a possible D match to TRBD1 (6 bases). There are 16 residues in the CDR3. The V and J ends lost 4 bases and 0 bases respectively, with 16 bases between them. Germline loops: CDR1 KGHSH, CDR2 LQKENI. CDR3 nucleotides: TGTGCCAGCTCACGGGACCAGGGGTCTAGCTCCTACGAGCAGTACTTC. It encodes CASSRDQGSSSYEQYF.

The V gene is TRBV10-3, the J gene TRBJ2-1; 9 bases map to TRBD2. The CDR3 is 15 residues long. The trim removed 10 bases at V and 2 bases at J, leaving 9 bases unmatched. Germline assignment: CDR1 ENHRY and CDR2 SYGVKD. The CDR3 reads CATAIIAGAYNEQFF. CDR3 nucleotides: TGTGCCACCGCTATTATAGCGGGAGCCTACAATGAGCAGTTCTTC.